The table lists the clone carrying this TCR beta chain with a few counts. This sample was included in a study of T cells after yellow fever vaccination. Using its own MiXCR run on the 5' RACE reads, TCRdb lists one record per CDR3 protein. The sample includes 300,000 to 400,000 distinct CDR3 sequences, over 8.5% seen only once; the top ten take about 3.3%. Germline-derived CDR1 and CDR2 are GTSNPN and SVGIG (reference sequence). This CDR3 is built from 14 residues. V shed 2 bases, J shed 3 bases, and the junction held 6 bases outside the gene matches. The sample in question was CD4+ T cells sorted from PBMCs, obtained 45 days after the yellow fever booster vaccination. J is TRBJ2-7 and V is TRBV30; 8 nucleotides agree with TRBD1. The receptor comes from a man aged 18 to 30 who received the YFV17D yellow fever vaccine. CDR3 residues: CAWSSDRGFYEQYF. The CDR3 region has the DNA TGTGCCTGGAGTTCAGACAGGGGATTCTACGAGCAGTACTTC.